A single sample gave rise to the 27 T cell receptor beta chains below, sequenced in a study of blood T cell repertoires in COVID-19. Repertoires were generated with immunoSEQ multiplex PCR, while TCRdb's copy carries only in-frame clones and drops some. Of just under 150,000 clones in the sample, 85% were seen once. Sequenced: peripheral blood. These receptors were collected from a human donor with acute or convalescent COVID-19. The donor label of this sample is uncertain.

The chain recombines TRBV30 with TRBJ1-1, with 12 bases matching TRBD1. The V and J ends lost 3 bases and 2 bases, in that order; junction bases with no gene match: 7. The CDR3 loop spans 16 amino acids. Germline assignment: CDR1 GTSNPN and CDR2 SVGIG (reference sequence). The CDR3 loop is CAWRGGQGAGNTEAFF. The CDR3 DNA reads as TGTGCCTGGAGAGGGGGACAGGGGGCAGGAAACACTGAAGCTTTCTTT.

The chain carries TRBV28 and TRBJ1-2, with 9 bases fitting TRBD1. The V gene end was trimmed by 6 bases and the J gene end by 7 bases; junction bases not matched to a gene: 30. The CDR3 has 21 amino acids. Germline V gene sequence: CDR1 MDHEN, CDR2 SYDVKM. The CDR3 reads CASSDTPGQGFISGYIGGYTF. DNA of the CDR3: TGTGCCAGCAGCGATACCCCGGGACAGGGCTTTATCTCGGGCTACATAGGTGGCTACACCTTC.

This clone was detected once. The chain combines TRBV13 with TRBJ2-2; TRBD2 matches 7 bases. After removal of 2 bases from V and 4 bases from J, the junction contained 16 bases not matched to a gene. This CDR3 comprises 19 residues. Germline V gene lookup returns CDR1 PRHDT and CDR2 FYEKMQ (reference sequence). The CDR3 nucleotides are TGTGCCAGCAGCTTAAAGCTTCCCCCCAGCGGGGTTGCCACCGGGGAGCTGTTTTTT. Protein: CASSLKLPPSGVATGELFF.

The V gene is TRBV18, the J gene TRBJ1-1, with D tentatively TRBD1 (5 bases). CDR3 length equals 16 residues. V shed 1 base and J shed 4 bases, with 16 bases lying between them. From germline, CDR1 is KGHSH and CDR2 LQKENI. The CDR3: CASSPLNTGDSTEAFF. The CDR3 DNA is TGTGCCAGCTCACCACTCAATACGGGGGATAGCACTGAAGCTTTCTTT.

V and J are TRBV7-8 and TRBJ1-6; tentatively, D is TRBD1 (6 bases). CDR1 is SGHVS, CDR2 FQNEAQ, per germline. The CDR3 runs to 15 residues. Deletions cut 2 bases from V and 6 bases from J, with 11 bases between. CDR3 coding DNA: TGTGCCAGCAGCTTATCAGGGGTGGGTAATTCACCCCTCCACTTT. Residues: CASSLSGVGNSPLHF.

The CDR3 protein is CASGRQTDTEAFF. CDR3 DNA sequence: TGTGCTAGTGGAAGACAAACGGACACTGAAGCTTTCTTT. V usage is TRBV12-5 and J usage is TRBJ1-1; D call uncertain. CDR3 size: 13 residues. V lost 6 bases and J lost 3, with 11 bases in between. Germline lookup yields CDR1 LGHNT and CDR2 FRNRAP. Full variable domain (remainder filled in from reference TRBV12-5 and TRBJ1-1): DARVTQTPRHKVTEMGQEVTMRCQPILGHNTVFWYRQTMMQGLELLAYFRNRAPLDDSGMPKDRFSAEMPDATLATLKIQPSEPRDSAVYFCASGRQTDTEAFFGQGTRLTVV.

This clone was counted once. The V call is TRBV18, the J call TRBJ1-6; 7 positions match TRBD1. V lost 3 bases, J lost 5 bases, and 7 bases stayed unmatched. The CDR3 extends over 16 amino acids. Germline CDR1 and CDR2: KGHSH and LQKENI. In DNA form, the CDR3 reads TGTGCCAGCTCACCCGCTGGGACAGAAAATAATTCACCCCTCCACTTT. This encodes CASSPAGTENNSPLHF.

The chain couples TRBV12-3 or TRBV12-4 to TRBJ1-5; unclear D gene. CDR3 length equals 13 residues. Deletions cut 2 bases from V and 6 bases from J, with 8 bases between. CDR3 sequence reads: CASSLSFVQPQHF. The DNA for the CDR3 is TGTGCCAGCAGTTTATCCTTCGTTCAGCCCCAGCATTTT.

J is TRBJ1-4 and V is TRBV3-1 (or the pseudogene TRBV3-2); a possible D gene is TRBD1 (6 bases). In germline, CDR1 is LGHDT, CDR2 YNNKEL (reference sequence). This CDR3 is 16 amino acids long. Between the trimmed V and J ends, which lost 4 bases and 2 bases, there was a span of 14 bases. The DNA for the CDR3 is TGTGCCAGCAGCCCTTATACAGGGAGCACTAATGAAAAACTGTTTTTT. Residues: CASSPYTGSTNEKLFF.

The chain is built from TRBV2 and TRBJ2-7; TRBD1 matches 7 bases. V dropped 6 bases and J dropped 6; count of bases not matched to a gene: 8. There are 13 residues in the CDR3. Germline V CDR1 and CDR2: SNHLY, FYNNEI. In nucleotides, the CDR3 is TGTGCCAGCAGGCAAACAGGGGTAGCCGAGCAGTACGTC. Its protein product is CASRQTGVAEQYV.

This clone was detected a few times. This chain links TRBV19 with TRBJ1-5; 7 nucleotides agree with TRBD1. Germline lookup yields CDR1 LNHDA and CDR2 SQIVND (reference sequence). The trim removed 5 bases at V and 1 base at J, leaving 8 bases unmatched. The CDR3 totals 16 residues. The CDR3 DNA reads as TGTGCCAGTAGTCGACAGGGCCAAGGGAGCAATCAGCCCCAGCATTTT. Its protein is CASSRQGQGSNQPQHF. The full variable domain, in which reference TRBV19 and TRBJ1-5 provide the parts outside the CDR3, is DGGITQSPKYLFRKEGQNVTLSCEQNLNHDAMYWYRQDPGQGLRLIYYSQIVNDFQKGDIAEGYSVSREKKESFPLTVTSAQKNPTAFYLCASSRQGQGSNQPQHFGDGTRLSIL.

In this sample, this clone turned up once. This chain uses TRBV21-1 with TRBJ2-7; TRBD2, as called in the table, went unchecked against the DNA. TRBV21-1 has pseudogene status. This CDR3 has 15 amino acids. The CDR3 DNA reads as TGTACCAGAGAGCAGCGGAATCCAGGACCGTACGAGCAGTACGTC. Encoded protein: CTREQRNPGPYEQYV.

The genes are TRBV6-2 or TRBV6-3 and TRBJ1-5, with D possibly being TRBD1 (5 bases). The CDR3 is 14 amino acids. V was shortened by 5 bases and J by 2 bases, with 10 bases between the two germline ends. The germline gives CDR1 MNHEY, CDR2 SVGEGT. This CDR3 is CASSRTPGNQPQHF. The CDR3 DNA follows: TGTGCCAGCAGTCGGACACCGGGCAATCAGCCCCAGCATTTT.

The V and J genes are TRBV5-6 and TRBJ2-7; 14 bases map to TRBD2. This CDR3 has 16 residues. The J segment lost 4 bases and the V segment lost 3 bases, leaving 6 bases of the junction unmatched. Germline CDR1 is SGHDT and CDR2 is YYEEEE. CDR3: CASSSPGTSGSYEQYV. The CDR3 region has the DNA TGTGCCAGCAGCTCACCCGGGACTAGCGGGAGTTACGAGCAGTACGTC.

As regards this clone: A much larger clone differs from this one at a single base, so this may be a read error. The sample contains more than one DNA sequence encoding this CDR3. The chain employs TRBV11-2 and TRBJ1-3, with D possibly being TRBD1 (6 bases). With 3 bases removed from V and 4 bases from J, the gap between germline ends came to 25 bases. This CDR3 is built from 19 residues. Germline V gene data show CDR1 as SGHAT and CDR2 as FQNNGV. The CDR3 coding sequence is TGTGCCAGCAGCTTCCGTGGAACAGGGATGGTAGGGTCCGGAAACACCATATATTTT. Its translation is CASSFRGTGMVGSGNTIYF.

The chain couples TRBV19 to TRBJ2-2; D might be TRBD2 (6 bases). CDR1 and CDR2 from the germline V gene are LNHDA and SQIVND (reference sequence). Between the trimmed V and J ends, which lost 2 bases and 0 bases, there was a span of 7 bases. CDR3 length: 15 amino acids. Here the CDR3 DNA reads TGTGCCAGTAGTATAAGGACTACGAACACCGGGGAGCTGTTTTTT. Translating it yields CASSIRTTNTGELFF. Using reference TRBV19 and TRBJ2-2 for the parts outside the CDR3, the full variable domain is DGGITQSPKYLFRKEGQNVTLSCEQNLNHDAMYWYRQDPGQGLRLIYYSQIVNDFQKGDIAEGYSVSREKKESFPLTVTSAQKNPTAFYLCASSIRTTNTGELFFGEGSRLTVL.

CDR3 DNA: TGTGCCAGCAGTTCCTTGGCCGCGGCGGGGGAAAAACTGTTTTTT. This codes for CASSSLAAAGEKLFF. The rearrangement links TRBV28 to TRBJ1-4; D remains unclear. V was clipped by 4 bases and J by 8 bases, with 17 bases between them. Germline CDR1 reads MDHEN; CDR2 reads SYDVKM. CDR3 length: 15 residues.

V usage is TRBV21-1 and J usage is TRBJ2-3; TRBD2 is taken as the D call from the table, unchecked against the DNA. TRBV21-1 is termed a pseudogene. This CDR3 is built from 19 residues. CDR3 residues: CASSKKSAGGPPSTDTQYF. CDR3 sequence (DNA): TGTGCCAGCAGCAAAAAGTCCGCGGGGGGACCCCCTAGCACAGATACGCAGTATTTT.

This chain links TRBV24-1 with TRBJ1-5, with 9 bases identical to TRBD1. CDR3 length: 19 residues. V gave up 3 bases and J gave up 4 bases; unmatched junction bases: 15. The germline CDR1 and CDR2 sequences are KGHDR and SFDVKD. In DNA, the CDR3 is TGTGCCACCAGTGATGGGCCGGGACAGGGAGTGGGATTGAATCAGCCCCAGCATTTT. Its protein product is CATSDGPGQGVGLNQPQHF.

DNA of the CDR3: TGTGCCAGCAGCCTAGATACAGGGAGTACTTCACCCCTCCACTTT. Encoded protein: CASSLDTGSTSPLHF. V usage is TRBV7-9 and J usage is TRBJ1-6, with D perhaps matching TRBD1 (6 bases). This CDR3 has 15 residues. Trimming left V 5 bases short and J 9 bases short, with 17 bases between. Per the germline V gene, CDR1 is SEHNR and CDR2 is FQNEAQ (reference sequence).

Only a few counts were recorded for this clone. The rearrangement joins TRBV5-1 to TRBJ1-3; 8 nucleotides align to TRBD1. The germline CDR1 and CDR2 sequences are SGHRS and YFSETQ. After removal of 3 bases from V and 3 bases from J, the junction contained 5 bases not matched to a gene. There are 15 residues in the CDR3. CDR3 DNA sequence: TGCGCCAGCAGCTCCCAGGGGGCGGGTGGAAACACCATATATTTT. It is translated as CASSSQGAGGNTIYF.

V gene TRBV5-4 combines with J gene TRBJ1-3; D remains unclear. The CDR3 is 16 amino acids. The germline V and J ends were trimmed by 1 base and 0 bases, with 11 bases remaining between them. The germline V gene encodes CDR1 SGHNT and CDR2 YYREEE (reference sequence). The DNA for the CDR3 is TGTGCCAGCAGCTTGAGGTCTGGGCACTCTGGAAACACCATATATTTT. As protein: CASSLRSGHSGNTIYF.

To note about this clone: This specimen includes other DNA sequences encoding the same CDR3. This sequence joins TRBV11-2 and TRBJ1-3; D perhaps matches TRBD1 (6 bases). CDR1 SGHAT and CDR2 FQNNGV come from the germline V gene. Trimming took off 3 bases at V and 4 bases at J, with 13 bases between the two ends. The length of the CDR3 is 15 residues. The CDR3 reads CASSFLRGSGNTIYF. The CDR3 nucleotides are TGTGCCAGCAGCTTCCTCAGGGGATCGGGAAACACCATATATTTT.

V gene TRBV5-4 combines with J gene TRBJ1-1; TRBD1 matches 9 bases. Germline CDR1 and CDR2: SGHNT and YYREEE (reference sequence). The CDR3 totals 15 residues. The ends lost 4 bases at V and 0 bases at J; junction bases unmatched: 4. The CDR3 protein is CASSPRTGVNTEAFF. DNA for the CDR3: TGTGCCAGCAGCCCGAGGACAGGGGTGAACACTGAAGCTTTCTTT.

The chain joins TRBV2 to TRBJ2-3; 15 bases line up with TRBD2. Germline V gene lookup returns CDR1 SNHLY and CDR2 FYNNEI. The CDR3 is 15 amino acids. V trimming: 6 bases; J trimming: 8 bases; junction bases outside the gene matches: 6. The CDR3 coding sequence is TGTGCCAGCAGAGGGACTAGCGGGGGGCGTGGTACGCAGTATTTT. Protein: CASRGTSGGRGTQYF.

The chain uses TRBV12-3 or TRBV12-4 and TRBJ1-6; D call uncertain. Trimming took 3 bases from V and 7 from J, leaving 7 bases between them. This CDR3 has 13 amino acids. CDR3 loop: CASSFGPNSPLHF. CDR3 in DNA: TGTGCCAGCAGTTTTGGGCCCAATTCACCCCTCCACTTT.

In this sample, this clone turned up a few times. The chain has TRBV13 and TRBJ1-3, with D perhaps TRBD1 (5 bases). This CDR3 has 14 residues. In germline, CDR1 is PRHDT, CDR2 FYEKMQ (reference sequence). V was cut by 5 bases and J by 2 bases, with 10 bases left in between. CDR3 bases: TGTGCCAGCAGCCGGGGGGAGACTGGAAACACCATATATTTT. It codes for CASSRGETGNTIYF. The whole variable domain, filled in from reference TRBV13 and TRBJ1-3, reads AAGVIQSPRHLIKEKRETATLKCYPIPRHDTVYWYQQGPGQDPQFLISFYEKMQSDKGSIPDRFSAQQFSDYHSELNMSSLELGDSALYFCASSRGETGNTIYFGEGSWLTVV.